Listed below are T cell receptor beta chains from one sample, sequenced in a study of preoperative IRX-2 immunotherapy in early breast cancer. Here immunoSEQ multiplex PCR was the method, and the copy in TCRdb shows in-frame clones only, minus some. This table holds approximately 13,000 clones, roughly 93% found once. The sample here was taken from a patient treated with IRX-2 immunotherapy. These receptors came from a human donor with breast cancer. CDR3s include the opening cysteine and the closing phenylalanine or tryptophan. D genes are given only for firm matches. Not all rows give a size; the values are once, few, many and, for expanded clones, a class.

d_gene: TRBD2
abundance: NA
j_gene: TRBJ2-1
v_gene: TRBV12-5
CDR3aa: CASGLERGGLQFF
CDR3nt: TGTGCTAGTGGTTTGGAGCGGGGGGGCCTCCAGTTCTTC

d_gene: NA
abundance: large
j_gene: TRBJ1-2
v_gene: TRBV23-1
CDR3aa: CASSQSPLVIQGFVYGYTF
CDR3nt: TGCGCCAGCAGTCAAAGCCCCCTAGTTATACAGGGTTTTGTTTATGGCTACACCTTC

d_gene: NA
abundance: NA
j_gene: TRBJ1-3
v_gene: TRBV10-2
CDR3aa: CASSEIQGTGNTIYF
CDR3nt: TGCGCCAGCAGTGAGATACAGGGTACCGGAAACACCATATATTTT

d_gene: NA
abundance: NA
j_gene: TRBJ2-1
v_gene: TRBV18
CDR3aa: CASSPPSKGSYNEQFF
CDR3nt: TGTGCCAGCTCACCACCGTCGAAAGGCAGCTACAATGAGCAGTTCTTC

d_gene: NA
abundance: NA
j_gene: TRBJ1-5
v_gene: TRBV27
CDR3aa: CASSLMGPWGNQPQHF
CDR3nt: TGTGCCAGCAGTTTAATGGGTCCCTGGGGCAATCAGCCCCAGCATTTT

d_gene: TRBD1
abundance: NA
j_gene: TRBJ1-1
v_gene: TRBV2
CDR3aa: CASNRDRGRDTEAFF
CDR3nt: TGTGCCAGCAACCGGGACAGGGGGAGGGACACTGAAGCTTTCTTT

d_gene: TRBD1
abundance: NA
j_gene: TRBJ1-2
v_gene: TRBV6-5
CDR3aa: CASGTGRYGYTF
CDR3nt: TGTGCCAGCGGGACAGGGCGCTATGGCTACACCTTC

d_gene: TRBD1
abundance: NA
j_gene: TRBJ2-2
v_gene: TRBV6-6
CDR3aa: CASRFDRVGNTGELFF
CDR3nt: TGTGCCAGCAGGTTCGACAGGGTGGGAAACACCGGGGAGCTGTTTTTT

d_gene: TRBD2
abundance: few
j_gene: TRBJ2-1
v_gene: TRBV7-8
CDR3aa: CASSLQRGGRNEQFF
CDR3nt: TGTGCCAGCAGCTTACAGCGGGGGGGCCGCAATGAGCAGTTCTTC

d_gene: NA
abundance: NA
j_gene: TRBJ1-2
v_gene: TRBV6-6
CDR3aa: CASSYSPDNGYTF
CDR3nt: TGTGCCAGCAGTTACTCCCCGGATAATGGCTACACCTTC

d_gene: NA
abundance: NA
j_gene: TRBJ2-1
v_gene: TRBV15
CDR3aa: CATSRGPSHGGTYNEQFF
CDR3nt: TGTGCCACCAGCAGAGGACCGAGCCACGGGGGTACCTACAATGAGCAGTTCTTC

d_gene: NA
abundance: NA
j_gene: TRBJ2-7
v_gene: TRBV11-2
CDR3aa: CASSPSIKQYF
CDR3nt: TGTGCCAGCAGCCCCTCAATTAAACAGTACTTC

d_gene: NA
abundance: NA
j_gene: TRBJ2-5
v_gene: TRBV7-9
CDR3aa: CASRWTTGSQETQYF
CDR3nt: TGTGCCAGCAGATGGACGACAGGTTCCCAAGAGACCCAGTACTTC

d_gene: NA
abundance: NA
j_gene: TRBJ2-1
v_gene: TRBV7-2
CDR3aa: CASSLASGIEQFF
CDR3nt: TGTGCCAGCAGCTTAGCGTCGGGGATTGAGCAGTTCTTC

d_gene: TRBD2
abundance: NA
j_gene: TRBJ2-3
v_gene: TRBV25-1
CDR3aa: CASSVGGGITDTQYF
CDR3nt: TGTGCCAGCAGTGTTGGCGGGGGGATCACAGATACGCAGTATTTT

d_gene: NA
abundance: NA
j_gene: TRBJ2-1
v_gene: TRBV5-1
CDR3aa: CASSLAPGQSSYNEQFF
CDR3nt: TGCGCCAGCAGCTTGGCACCGGGGCAGAGCTCCTACAATGAGCAGTTCTTC

d_gene: NA
abundance: NA
j_gene: TRBJ2-5
v_gene: TRBV5-4
CDR3aa: CASSLVTQQETQYF
CDR3nt: TGTGCCAGCAGCTTGGTGACCCAACAAGAGACCCAGTACTTC

d_gene: TRBD2
abundance: NA
j_gene: TRBJ2-1
v_gene: TRBV4-2
CDR3aa: CASSPPILAGGPDEQFF
CDR3nt: TGTGCCAGCAGCCCGCCCATTTTAGCGGGGGGGCCGGATGAGCAGTTCTTC

d_gene: TRBD1
abundance: few
j_gene: TRBJ2-2
v_gene: TRBV9
CDR3aa: CASSEGQVSNTGELFF
CDR3nt: TGTGCCAGCAGCGAAGGACAGGTTTCTAACACCGGGGAGCTGTTTTTT

d_gene: TRBD2
abundance: NA
j_gene: TRBJ2-3
v_gene: TRBV19
CDR3aa: CASRDSGSSTDTQYF
CDR3nt: TGTGCCAGTAGAGATAGCGGGTCTAGCACAGATACGCAGTATTTT

d_gene: TRBD1
abundance: NA
j_gene: TRBJ1-1
v_gene: TRBV27
CDR3aa: CASRLRQGRNTEAFF
CDR3nt: TGTGCCAGCAGGCTCAGACAGGGAAGGAACACTGAAGCTTTCTTT

d_gene: NA
abundance: NA
j_gene: TRBJ1-1
v_gene: TRBV30
CDR3aa: CALILDGLNTEAFF
CDR3nt: TGTGCTCTCATCCTCGACGGACTGAACACTGAAGCTTTCTTT

d_gene: TRBD1
abundance: NA
j_gene: TRBJ1-1
v_gene: TRBV7-9
CDR3aa: CASSFPGTGARNTEAFF
CDR3nt: TGTGCCAGCAGCTTCCCCGGGACAGGGGCGAGGAACACTGAAGCTTTCTTT

d_gene: NA
abundance: NA
j_gene: TRBJ1-1
v_gene: TRBV7-2
CDR3aa: CASSSQQNTEAFF
CDR3nt: TGTGCCAGCAGTTCACAGCAAAACACTGAAGCTTTCTTT

d_gene: NA
abundance: NA
j_gene: TRBJ2-3
v_gene: TRBV9
CDR3aa: CASSVAPRGRAGEDTQYF
CDR3nt: TGTGCCAGCAGCGTAGCTCCCAGGGGGCGGGCGGGGGAAGATACGCAGTATTTT

d_gene: NA
abundance: NA
j_gene: TRBJ1-4
v_gene: TRBV5-1
CDR3aa: CASSDGRSTNEKLFF
CDR3nt: TGCGCCAGCAGCGACGGACGGTCAACTAATGAAAAACTGTTTTTT

d_gene: TRBD2
abundance: once
j_gene: TRBJ2-5
v_gene: TRBV9
CDR3aa: CASSPGTSAETQYF
CDR3nt: TGTGCCAGCAGCCCCGGGACTAGCGCAGAGACCCAGTACTTC

d_gene: NA
abundance: NA
j_gene: TRBJ2-2
v_gene: TRBV5-1
CDR3aa: CASSLGPGGTGELFF
CDR3nt: TGCGCCAGCAGCTTGGGCCCTGGGGGCACCGGGGAGCTGTTTTTT

d_gene: TRBD1
abundance: NA
j_gene: TRBJ2-1
v_gene: TRBV2
CDR3aa: CAREQGANNEQFF
CDR3nt: TGTGCCAGAGAGCAGGGGGCAAACAATGAGCAGTTCTTC

d_gene: TRBD1
abundance: NA
j_gene: TRBJ1-2
v_gene: TRBV2
CDR3aa: CASRDRAVSGYTF
CDR3nt: TGTGCCAGCAGGGACAGGGCGGTTAGTGGCTACACCTTC

d_gene: NA
abundance: once
j_gene: TRBJ1-2
v_gene: TRBV7-7
CDR3aa: CASSLSPGEGYTF
CDR3nt: TGTGCTAGCAGCTTATCGCCAGGGGAAGGCTACACCTTC

d_gene: NA
abundance: NA
j_gene: TRBJ2-1
v_gene: TRBV5-1
CDR3aa: CASSLLGTTYNEQFF
CDR3nt: TGCGCCAGCAGCTTGTTGGGGACCACCTACAATGAGCAGTTCTTC

d_gene: TRBD1
abundance: NA
j_gene: TRBJ2-7
v_gene: TRBV5-1
CDR3aa: CASSLTGQGPYEQYF
CDR3nt: TGCGCCAGCAGCTTGACCGGACAGGGTCCCTACGAGCAGTACTTC

d_gene: NA
abundance: NA
j_gene: TRBJ1-4
v_gene: TRBV5-6
CDR3aa: CASSSPGTNEKLFF
CDR3nt: TGTGCCAGCAGCTCTCCGGGGACTAATGAAAAACTGTTTTTT

d_gene: TRBD1
abundance: NA
j_gene: TRBJ1-2
v_gene: TRBV7-2
CDR3aa: CASSLTGQGPNYGYTF
CDR3nt: TGTGCCAGCAGCTTAACGGGACAGGGCCCTAACTATGGCTACACCTTC

d_gene: NA
abundance: NA
j_gene: TRBJ1-5
v_gene: TRBV10-2
CDR3aa: CASSGAGRNQPQHF
CDR3nt: TGCGCCAGCAGCGGGGCGGGGAGAAATCAGCCCCAGCATTTT

d_gene: NA
abundance: NA
j_gene: TRBJ1-4
v_gene: TRBV5-1
CDR3aa: CASSSGVAGVANEKLFF
CDR3nt: TGCGCCAGCAGCTCAGGGGTCGCGGGTGTAGCTAATGAAAAACTGTTTTTT

d_gene: TRBD1
abundance: NA
j_gene: TRBJ1-3
v_gene: TRBV6-5
CDR3aa: CASSYGGTGGNTIYF
CDR3nt: TGTGCCAGCAGTTATGGGGGGACAGGTGGAAACACCATATATTTT

d_gene: NA
abundance: NA
j_gene: TRBJ1-3
v_gene: TRBV6-1
CDR3aa: CASSDIGLSNTIYF
CDR3nt: TGTGCCAGCAGTGATATAGGACTGTCAAACACCATATATTTT

d_gene: NA
abundance: NA
j_gene: TRBJ1-5
v_gene: TRBV6-5
CDR3aa: CASSRTRGGDQPQHF
CDR3nt: TGTGCCAGCAGTAGGACGAGGGGTGGGGATCAGCCCCAGCATTTT

d_gene: TRBD2
abundance: once
j_gene: TRBJ2-1
v_gene: TRBV19
CDR3aa: CASSALAGGHKEQFF
CDR3nt: TGTGCCAGTAGTGCTCTAGCGGGGGGGCATAAAGAGCAGTTCTTC

d_gene: TRBD2
abundance: NA
j_gene: TRBJ2-3
v_gene: TRBV5-4
CDR3aa: CASRGTSDFDTQYF
CDR3nt: TGTGCCAGCAGGGGGACTAGCGATTTTGATACGCAGTATTTT